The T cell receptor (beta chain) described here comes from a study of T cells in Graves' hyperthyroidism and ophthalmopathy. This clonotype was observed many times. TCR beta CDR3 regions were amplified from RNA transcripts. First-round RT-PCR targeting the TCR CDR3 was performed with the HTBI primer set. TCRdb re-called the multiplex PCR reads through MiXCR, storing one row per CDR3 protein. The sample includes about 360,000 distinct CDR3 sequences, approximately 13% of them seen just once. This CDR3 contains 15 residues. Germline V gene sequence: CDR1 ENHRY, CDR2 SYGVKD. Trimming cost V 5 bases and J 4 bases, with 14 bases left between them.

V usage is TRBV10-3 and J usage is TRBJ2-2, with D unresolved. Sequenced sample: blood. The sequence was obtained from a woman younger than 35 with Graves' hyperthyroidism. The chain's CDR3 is CAISTPGPGTGELFF. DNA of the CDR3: TGTGCCATCAGTACCCCCGGCCCAGGCACCGGGGAGCTGTTTTTT.